These T cell receptor beta chains were read from a single sample in a study of cytomegalovirus exposure and HLA in healthy donors. This table comes from immunoSEQ multiplex PCR, and its TCRdb copy is limited to in-frame clones, with some not included. This sample has approximately 130,000 clones, with roughly three quarters found just once. Material for sequencing was PBMCs. These receptors all come from a man aged 25-40 years in good health and CMV-seronegative. The CDR3 runs from the conserved cysteine through the conserved F or W. D genes are given only for firm matches. Not every row has a clone size; where given, it reads once, few, many or a size class.

clone size: -
D gene: -
V gene: TRBV4-3
CDR3 length: 15
J gene: TRBJ1-1
CDR3 DNA: TGCGCCAGCAGCCAAGACCGCACGGGGGGGCGAGAAGCTTTCTTT
CDR3 protein: CASSQDRTGGREAFF

clone size: few
D gene: TRBD1
V gene: TRBV6-1
CDR3 length: 14
J gene: TRBJ1-4
CDR3 DNA: TGTGCCAGCAGTCCGGGACAGCGGAATGAAAAACTGTTTTTT
CDR3 protein: CASSPGQRNEKLFF

clone size: -
D gene: TRBD2
V gene: TRBV18
CDR3 length: 14
J gene: TRBJ2-5
CDR3 DNA: TGTGCCAGCGTAACTAGCGGGACGAGAGAGACCCAGTACTTC
CDR3 protein: CASVTSGTRETQYF

clone size: -
D gene: -
V gene: TRBV5-4
CDR3 length: 13
J gene: TRBJ2-1
CDR3 DNA: TGTGCCAGCATCGGTAGCTCCTACAATGAGCAGTTCTTC
CDR3 protein: CASIGSSYNEQFF

clone size: -
D gene: TRBD1
V gene: TRBV28
CDR3 length: 14
J gene: TRBJ1-3
CDR3 DNA: TGTGCCAGCAGCACCACAGGGGGTGGAAACACCATATATTTT
CDR3 protein: CASSTTGGGNTIYF

clone size: once
D gene: TRBD2
V gene: TRBV9
CDR3 length: 16
J gene: TRBJ2-2
CDR3 DNA: TGTGCCAGCAGCGTAGCTAGCGGGAGAGGAACCGGGGAGCTGTTTTTT
CDR3 protein: CASSVASGRGTGELFF

clone size: -
D gene: TRBD1
V gene: TRBV6-6
CDR3 length: 14
J gene: TRBJ2-7
CDR3 DNA: TGTGCCAGCAGGGGGACAGGGGGCTATAACGAGCAGTACTTC
CDR3 protein: CASRGTGGYNEQYF

clone size: -
D gene: TRBD2
V gene: TRBV6-5
CDR3 length: 15
J gene: TRBJ2-7
CDR3 DNA: TGTGCCAGCAGATACTCACTAGCGGGAGGGCACGAGCAGTACTTC
CDR3 protein: CASRYSLAGGHEQYF

clone size: -
D gene: -
V gene: TRBV27
CDR3 length: 13
J gene: TRBJ1-5
CDR3 DNA: TGTGCCAGCAGTACAGGAGCGGGGCAGCCCCAGCATTTT
CDR3 protein: CASSTGAGQPQHF

clone size: -
D gene: -
V gene: TRBV2
CDR3 length: 13
J gene: TRBJ1-1
CDR3 DNA: TGTGCCAGCAGTGTAGGGGTTGGCACTGAAGCTTTCTTT
CDR3 protein: CASSVGVGTEAFF

clone size: -
D gene: -
V gene: TRBV19
CDR3 length: 14
J gene: TRBJ1-2
CDR3 DNA: TGTGCCAGTAGTCCAGGACAGAGCAACTATGGCTACACCTTC
CDR3 protein: CASSPGQSNYGYTF

clone size: -
D gene: -
V gene: TRBV6-6
CDR3 length: 14
J gene: TRBJ2-1
CDR3 DNA: TGTGCCAGCAGTCCAGGACTCCTAGGGGGTGAGCAGTTCTTC
CDR3 protein: CASSPGLLGGEQFF

clone size: once
D gene: TRBD1
V gene: TRBV5-1
CDR3 length: 15
J gene: TRBJ1-1
CDR3 DNA: TGCGCCAGCAGCTTGGTTCGACAGGGAGGCACTGAAGCTTTCTTT
CDR3 protein: CASSLVRQGGTEAFF

clone size: -
D gene: -
V gene: TRBV5-4
CDR3 length: 17
J gene: TRBJ2-6
CDR3 DNA: TGTGCCAGCAGCTTGCCAGTCAAATACTCTGGGGCCAACGTCCTGACTTTC
CDR3 protein: CASSLPVKYSGANVLTF

clone size: few
D gene: TRBD1
V gene: TRBV9
CDR3 length: 14
J gene: TRBJ1-4
CDR3 DNA: TGTGCCAGCAGCGTGACAGGGAGTTACGAAAAACTGTTTTTT
CDR3 protein: CASSVTGSYEKLFF

clone size: few
D gene: -
V gene: TRBV4-2
CDR3 length: 16
J gene: TRBJ2-7
CDR3 DNA: TGTGCCAGCAGCCAAGAACGGTCAGGACTAACCTACGAGCAGTACTTC
CDR3 protein: CASSQERSGLTYEQYF

clone size: -
D gene: -
V gene: TRBV5-1
CDR3 length: 17
J gene: TRBJ2-2
CDR3 DNA: TGCGCCAGCAGCTTGGCTTCTCAGAGGTCGAACACCGGGGAGCTGTTTTTT
CDR3 protein: CASSLASQRSNTGELFF

clone size: -
D gene: TRBD1
V gene: TRBV6-1
CDR3 length: 13
J gene: TRBJ1-1
CDR3 DNA: TGTGCCAGCAGTGATCAGGGGGAGACTGAAGCTTTCTTT
CDR3 protein: CASSDQGETEAFF

clone size: -
D gene: TRBD1
V gene: TRBV2
CDR3 length: 13
J gene: TRBJ1-4
CDR3 DNA: TGTGCCAGCGCCCGGGACAGTGGAGAAAAACTGTTTTTT
CDR3 protein: CASARDSGEKLFF

clone size: -
D gene: TRBD1
V gene: TRBV4-2
CDR3 length: 16
J gene: TRBJ2-4
CDR3 DNA: TGTGCCAGCAGCCAAGAGGAGTGGGACAGGGGAAGCATTCAGTACTTC
CDR3 protein: CASSQEEWDRGSIQYF

clone size: -
D gene: -
V gene: TRBV5-1
CDR3 length: 15
J gene: TRBJ1-5
CDR3 DNA: TGCGCCAGCAGCAAGGACAGTTATAGCAATCAGCCCCAGCATTTT
CDR3 protein: CASSKDSYSNQPQHF

clone size: once
D gene: TRBD1
V gene: TRBV5-1
CDR3 length: 15
J gene: TRBJ2-1
CDR3 DNA: TGCGCCAGCAGCTGGGGACAGGGGGACTACAATGAGCAGTTCTTC
CDR3 protein: CASSWGQGDYNEQFF

clone size: -
D gene: -
V gene: TRBV19
CDR3 length: 13
J gene: TRBJ1-5
CDR3 DNA: TGTGCCAGTACGACAGTCCGCAATCAGCCCCAGCATTTT
CDR3 protein: CASTTVRNQPQHF

clone size: -
D gene: -
V gene: TRBV7-6
CDR3 length: 16
J gene: TRBJ2-1
CDR3 DNA: TGTGCCAGCAGCTTAGCACCGGGACAATTAGGCAATGAGCAGTTCTTC
CDR3 protein: CASSLAPGQLGNEQFF

clone size: -
D gene: TRBD1
V gene: TRBV7-9
CDR3 length: 16
J gene: TRBJ2-3
CDR3 DNA: TGTGCCAGCAGTGCTCCCACCGGGACAGACACAGATACGCAGTATTTT
CDR3 protein: CASSAPTGTDTDTQYF

clone size: -
D gene: -
V gene: TRBV2
CDR3 length: 14
J gene: TRBJ1-2
CDR3 DNA: TGTGCCAGCACCCCTATAGGGGAATCCTATGGCTACACCTTC
CDR3 protein: CASTPIGESYGYTF

clone size: -
D gene: -
V gene: TRBV5-4
CDR3 length: 14
J gene: TRBJ1-2
CDR3 DNA: TGTGCCAGCAAGACCGACACGGCCCTATATGGCTACACCTTC
CDR3 protein: CASKTDTALYGYTF

clone size: -
D gene: -
V gene: TRBV2
CDR3 length: 14
J gene: TRBJ2-1
CDR3 DNA: TGTGCCAGCAGTGAAACTAGCCCCGCCCAAAGTCGGTTCTTC
CDR3 protein: CASSETSPAQSRFF

clone size: -
D gene: -
V gene: TRBV7-3
CDR3 length: 15
J gene: TRBJ2-2
CDR3 DNA: TGTGCCAGCAGCTTCGGCGGAACGAACACCGGGGAGCTGTTTTTT
CDR3 protein: CASSFGGTNTGELFF

clone size: -
D gene: -
V gene: TRBV28
CDR3 length: 14
J gene: TRBJ2-1
CDR3 DNA: TGTGCCAGCAGCCCCCGTCTACTTTACAATGAGCAGTTCTTC
CDR3 protein: CASSPRLLYNEQFF

clone size: few
D gene: TRBD1
V gene: TRBV6-5
CDR3 length: 15
J gene: TRBJ1-4
CDR3 DNA: TGTGCCAGCAGTTACACGACAGGGACTAATGAAAAACTGTTTTTT
CDR3 protein: CASSYTTGTNEKLFF

clone size: once
D gene: TRBD1
V gene: TRBV18
CDR3 length: 14
J gene: TRBJ2-3
CDR3 DNA: TGTGCCAGCTCAGGACAGGGGGCAGTGGATACGCAGTATTTT
CDR3 protein: CASSGQGAVDTQYF

clone size: few
D gene: TRBD2
V gene: TRBV19
CDR3 length: 15
J gene: TRBJ2-5
CDR3 DNA: TGTGCCAGTAGCAAGGGGACTAGCGGGCAAGAGACCCAGTACTTC
CDR3 protein: CASSKGTSGQETQYF

clone size: many
D gene: -
V gene: TRBV7-8
CDR3 length: 17
J gene: TRBJ2-7
CDR3 DNA: TGTGCCAGCAGCTTGTTGATATCTCTAGGCAGGGGGGCCGAGCAGTACTTC
CDR3 protein: CASSLLISLGRGAEQYF

clone size: -
D gene: TRBD1
V gene: TRBV18
CDR3 length: 17
J gene: TRBJ1-2
CDR3 DNA: TGTGCCAGCTCAGACGGGACAGGGGGTTTTTCTCTCGGTGGCTACACCTTC
CDR3 protein: CASSDGTGGFSLGGYTF

clone size: -
D gene: TRBD1
V gene: TRBV5-1
CDR3 length: 13
J gene: TRBJ1-1
CDR3 DNA: TGCGCCAGCAGCGGGTACCGGGACAGTGAAGCTTTCTTT
CDR3 protein: CASSGYRDSEAFF

clone size: -
D gene: TRBD2
V gene: TRBV11-2
CDR3 length: 16
J gene: TRBJ2-3
CDR3 DNA: TGTGCCAGCAGCACCCTAGCGGGAGGGCGCACAGATACGCAGTATTTT
CDR3 protein: CASSTLAGGRTDTQYF

clone size: -
D gene: TRBD1
V gene: TRBV2
CDR3 length: 17
J gene: TRBJ1-5
CDR3 DNA: TGTGCCAGCAGTGAACTAAGGGGGCGTAACGACAATCAGCCCCAGCATTTT
CDR3 protein: CASSELRGRNDNQPQHF

clone size: -
D gene: -
V gene: TRBV4-2
CDR3 length: 16
J gene: TRBJ2-7
CDR3 DNA: TGTGCCAGCAGCCAAGATGGGGCTGGTCCCCCCTACGAGCAGTACTTC
CDR3 protein: CASSQDGAGPPYEQYF

clone size: -
D gene: TRBD2
V gene: TRBV4-1
CDR3 length: 16
J gene: TRBJ2-5
CDR3 DNA: TGCGCCAGCAGCCAAGGGGCGGGACTAGTGCAAGAGACCCAGTACTTC
CDR3 protein: CASSQGAGLVQETQYF

clone size: -
D gene: TRBD1
V gene: TRBV7-7
CDR3 length: 15
J gene: TRBJ2-1
CDR3 DNA: TGTGCTAGCAGCCAAGGGACAGGGGCGTACAATGAGCAGTTCTTC
CDR3 protein: CASSQGTGAYNEQFF

clone size: -
D gene: -
V gene: TRBV6-5
CDR3 length: 15
J gene: TRBJ1-1
CDR3 DNA: TGTGCCAGCAGTTATGCGGGGGGCTTCCGAACTGAAGCTTTCTTT
CDR3 protein: CASSYAGGFRTEAFF

clone size: -
D gene: TRBD1
V gene: TRBV4-2
CDR3 length: 16
J gene: TRBJ1-2
CDR3 DNA: TGTGCCAGCAGCCAGGGGGGACAGGGGGGAATTTATGGCTACACCTTC
CDR3 protein: CASSQGGQGGIYGYTF

clone size: -
D gene: -
V gene: TRBV25-1
CDR3 length: 13
J gene: TRBJ1-1
CDR3 DNA: TGTGCCAGCAGTGCAGGGGCGCACACTGAAGCTTTCTTT
CDR3 protein: CASSAGAHTEAFF

clone size: -
D gene: TRBD1
V gene: TRBV7-2
CDR3 length: 15
J gene: TRBJ1-2
CDR3 DNA: TGTGCCAGCAGCTTAGTTGGGACAGAGCTTTATGGCTACACCTTC
CDR3 protein: CASSLVGTELYGYTF

clone size: -
D gene: TRBD2
V gene: TRBV10-3
CDR3 length: 14
J gene: TRBJ2-1
CDR3 DNA: TGTGCCATCAGTGAGTCGGGACTAGAGGTTCGGCAGTTCTTC
CDR3 protein: CAISESGLEVRQFF

clone size: -
D gene: -
V gene: TRBV30
CDR3 length: 15
J gene: TRBJ1-5
CDR3 DNA: TGTGCCTGGAGTGTACCGGGATTCAGTAATCAGCCCCAGCATTTT
CDR3 protein: CAWSVPGFSNQPQHF